These 18 T cell receptor beta chains originate from one sample sequenced in a study of cytomegalovirus exposure and HLA in healthy donors. Data came from immunoSEQ multiplex PCR; TCRdb stores just in-frame clones and leaves some out. Here the sample spans some 240,000 clones, roughly 84% being singletons. The sample consisted of PBMCs. The receptor source for this set is a young woman in good health and CMV-seropositive.

There are a few counts of this clone. The chain uses TRBV2 and TRBJ1-5; D gene ambiguous. Germline CDR1 and CDR2: SNHLY and FYNNEI. V was clipped by 7 bases and J by 3 bases, with 10 bases between them. CDR3 size: 13 residues. This CDR3 reads CASMLEANQPQHF. The CDR3, as DNA: TGTGCCAGCATGTTAGAGGCCAATCAGCCCCAGCATTTT. The full variable domain, its missing parts supplied by reference TRBV2 and TRBJ1-5, is EPEVTQTPSHQVTQMGQEVILRCVPISNHLYFYWYRQILGQKVEFLVSFYNNEISEKSEIFDDQFSVERPDGSNFTLKIRSTKLEDSAMYFCASMLEANQPQHFGDGTRLSIL.

The chain couples TRBV27 to TRBJ2-1; 8 nucleotides align to TRBD1. Germline trimming cut 0 bases from V and 7 bases from J; bases unmatched to any gene: 11. CDR1 is MNHEY, CDR2 SMNVEV, per germline (reference sequence). This CDR3 is 17 amino acids long. The DNA for the CDR3 is TGTGCCAGCAGTTTATCTCTAGGGACAGGAAGGGTGAATGAGCAGTTCTTC. Translation: CASSLSLGTGRVNEQFF.

The genes are TRBV4-1 and TRBJ2-1, with D perhaps matching TRBD1 (6 bases). Germline loops: CDR1 MGHRA, CDR2 YSYEKL. V was trimmed by 2 bases and J by 2 bases, leaving 13 bases between them. The CDR3 is 16 amino acids. Written as DNA, the CDR3 is TGCGCCAGCAGCCAAAGTACAGGGAGCACCTACAATGAGCAGTTCTTC. This gives the protein CASSQSTGSTYNEQFF.

J is TRBJ1-4 and V is TRBV4-1, with D hard to call. The V and J ends lost 4 bases and 10 bases respectively, with 10 bases between them. This CDR3 spans 12 amino acids. Germline values: CDR1 MGHRA, CDR2 YSYEKL. This CDR3 reads CASSLRGGKLFF. CDR3 coding DNA: TGCGCCAGCAGCCTCCGGGGTGGAAAACTGTTTTTT.

CDR3 nucleotides: TGCGCCAGCTGTCGAATGGCGGGCTTTGTCGACACTGAAGCTTTCTTT. Amino acids: CASCRMAGFVDTEAFF. The chain links TRBV5-1 to TRBJ1-1; D ambiguous. V dropped 7 bases and J dropped 3 bases, with 22 bases sitting between them. CDR1 is SGHRS and CDR2 is YFSETQ in the germline V gene. The CDR3 sequence is 16 residues long.

V gene TRBV4-2 combines with J gene TRBJ1-3; possible D gene TRBD1, 5 bases. Germline-derived CDR1 and CDR2 are LGHNA and YNFKEQ. The ends were cut back, 3 bases at V and 4 bases at J, with 10 bases in the middle. The CDR3 totals 14 residues. For the CDR3, the DNA is TGTGCCAGCAGCCAGTTCCGACAGGGAAACACCATATATTTT. Amino acid sequence: CASSQFRQGNTIYF.

The V and J genes are TRBV20-1 and TRBJ2-1; unclear D gene. The CDR3 spans 11 residues. Germline-derived CDR1 and CDR2 are DFQATT and SNEGSKA (reference sequence). V shed 6 bases and J shed 7 bases, with 10 bases lying between them. In nucleotides, the CDR3 is TGCAGTGCCCCCGACGGGAATGAGCAGTTCTTC. This codes for CSAPDGNEQFF.

The genes are TRBV29-1 and TRBJ1-2, with unresolved D. V was pared by 4 bases and J by 8 bases, with 11 bases between. CDR3 size: 11 residues. The V gene's germline CDR1 is SQVTM and CDR2 ANQGSEA. This chain's CDR3 is CSVVRVGGYTF. For the CDR3, the DNA is TGCAGCGTTGTACGGGTTGGGGGCTACACCTTC.

The DNA for the CDR3 is TGTGCCAGCAGTTGGACAGGGGTACAGCCCCAGCATTTT. Its translation: CASSWTGVQPQHF. This chain links TRBV6-5 with TRBJ1-5, with 9 positions matching TRBD1. Germline lookup yields CDR1 MNHEY and CDR2 SVGAGI. The V gene end was trimmed by 4 bases and the J gene end by 7 bases; junction bases not matched to a gene: 2. This CDR3 contains 13 residues.

V usage is TRBV5-1 and J usage is TRBJ2-2; D perhaps matches TRBD2 (6 bases). Germline CDR1 and CDR2: SGHRS and YFSETQ. The CDR3 is 15 amino acids. The ends were cut back, 0 bases at V and 6 bases at J, with 12 bases in the middle. The CDR3 DNA reads TGCGCCAGCAGCTTGGTTGGGGGGATTGCCGGGGAGCTGTTTTTT. Translated: CASSLVGGIAGELFF.

This rearrangement joins TRBV5-1 to TRBJ1-2; D gene uncertain. This CDR3 has 13 amino acids. Germline V lookup: CDR1 SGHRS, CDR2 YFSETQ. Trimming shortened V by 3 bases and J by 2 bases, and 8 bases separated the two germline ends. The CDR3 DNA follows: TGCGCCAGCAGCTCCAACGCGAACTATGGCTACACCTTC. Translated, it gives CASSSNANYGYTF. The entire variable domain, with the rest obtained from reference TRBV5-1 and TRBJ1-2, is as follows: KAGVTQTPRYLIKTRGQQVTLSCSPISGHRSVSWYQQTPGQGLQFLFEYFSETQRNKGNFPGRFSGRQFSNSRSEMNVSTLELGDSALYLCASSSNANYGYTFGSGTRLTVV.

The sample holds a few counts of this clone. The genes are TRBV6-5 and TRBJ1-1; TRBD1 agrees at 8 bases. The CDR3 runs to 14 residues. CDR1 is MNHEY and CDR2 is SVGAGI in the germline V gene. Trimming took 6 bases from V and 4 from J; bases not matched to a gene: 7. The CDR3 is CASSRTGIGTEAFF. The CDR3 DNA sequence: TGTGCCAGCAGCAGGACAGGGATCGGCACTGAAGCTTTCTTT.

This chain connects TRBV27 to TRBJ2-1; a weak D match, TRBD1 (7 bases). Germline V gene sequence: CDR1 MNHEY, CDR2 SMNVEV (reference sequence). This CDR3 region has 13 residues. V dropped 3 bases and J dropped 7 bases, with 10 bases sitting between them. The CDR3 nucleotides are TGTGCCAGCAGTTTGGCAGGGGGGAATGAGCAGTTCTTC. It yields the protein CASSLAGGNEQFF.

CDR3 sequence: CASSPGTSATISFYNEQFF. For the CDR3, the DNA is TGTGCCAGTAGTCCCGGGACTAGCGCAACGATATCCTTCTACAATGAGCAGTTCTTC. The chain combines TRBV19 with TRBJ2-1; 10 nucleotides agree with TRBD2. The J segment lost 3 bases and the V segment lost 5 bases, leaving 16 bases of the junction unmatched. Germline CDR1 and CDR2: LNHDA and SQIVND (reference sequence). The CDR3 is 19 residues long.

The chain combines TRBV6-5 with TRBJ1-2; TRBD1 might be the D (6 bases). The germline V and J ends were trimmed by 6 bases and 4 bases, with 12 bases remaining between them. This CDR3 has 13 amino acids. Per germline, CDR1 MNHEY and CDR2 SVGAGI. CDR3 sequence: CASSRTVFYGYTF. For the CDR3, the DNA is TGTGCCAGCAGCCGGACAGTTTTCTATGGCTACACCTTC.

The CDR3 nucleotides read TGTGCCAGTAATCCCGGACTTGCCTACGAGCAGTACTTC. Translated: CASNPGLAYEQYF. The chain employs TRBV19 and TRBJ2-7; D might be TRBD2 (5 bases). V lost 7 bases and J 2 bases, leaving 12 bases between the germline ends. This CDR3 is built from 13 residues. Germline values: CDR1 LNHDA, CDR2 SQIVND (reference sequence).

The chain combines TRBV11-2 with TRBJ2-2, with D possibly matching TRBD1 (6 bases). The CDR3 totals 13 residues. The germline V and J ends were trimmed by 6 bases and 4 bases, with 9 bases remaining between them. Germline lookup yields CDR1 SGHAT and CDR2 FQNNGV. The CDR3 sequence: CASRQGFTGELFF. CDR3 in DNA: TGTGCCAGCAGACAGGGTTTCACCGGGGAGCTGTTTTTT.

The chain uses TRBV7-9 and TRBJ2-2, with D possibly matching TRBD1 (6 bases). From germline, CDR1 is SEHNR and CDR2 FQNEAQ (reference sequence). Trimming took off 4 bases at V and 7 bases at J, with 10 bases between the two ends. The CDR3 covers 13 residues. CDR3 sequence (DNA): TGTGCCAGCAGCTCAAGGGGGATCGGGGAGCTGTTTTTT. This encodes CASSSRGIGELFF. Complete variable domain (other parts from reference TRBV7-9 and TRBJ2-2): DTGVSQNPRHKITKRGQNVTFRCDPISEHNRLYWYRQTLGQGPEFLTYFQNEAQLEKSRLLSDRFSAERPKGSFSTLEIQRTEQGDSAMYLCASSSRGIGELFFGEGSRLTVL.